This T cell receptor beta chain was found in a study of response to subunit inactivated influenza vaccine. TCRdb independently ran MiXCR on the RT-PCR reads; one entry per CDR3 protein. The sample has fewer than 650,000 distinct CDR3 sequences, under 15% seen once. Overall study findings and caveats: A suggestion made by the authors is that each seasonal influenza vaccination recruits few new T cells.

The V gene lost 3 bases and the J gene lost 7 bases, with 10 bases spanning the gap. The length of the CDR3 is 13 residues. The germline CDR1 and CDR2 sequences are MDHEN and SYDVKM. This clonotype was seen repeatedly, ten times or more. Its antigen is still unknown. This clonotype was obtained from a man between 50 and 59 years old who received an inactivated influenza vaccine. Here the sequenced sample was PBMCs from blood, taken around seven weeks after vaccination. This sequence joins TRBV28 and TRBJ2-4; D gene ambiguous. The CDR3 DNA reads as TGTGCCAGCAGTTTCAACGTTGGGAACATTCAGTACTTC. Translation gives CASSFNVGNIQYF.